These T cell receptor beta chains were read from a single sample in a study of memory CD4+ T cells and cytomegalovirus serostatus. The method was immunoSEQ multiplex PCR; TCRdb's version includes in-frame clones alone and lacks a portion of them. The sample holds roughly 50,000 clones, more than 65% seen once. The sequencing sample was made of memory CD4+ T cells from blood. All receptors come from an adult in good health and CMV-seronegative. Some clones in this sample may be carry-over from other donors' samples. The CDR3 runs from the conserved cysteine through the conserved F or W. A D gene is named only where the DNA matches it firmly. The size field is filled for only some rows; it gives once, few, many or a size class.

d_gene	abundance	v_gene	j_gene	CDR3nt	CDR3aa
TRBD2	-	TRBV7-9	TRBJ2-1	TGTGCCAGCAGCCCACCCCCGAGACTAGCGGGAGGCAATGAGCAGTTCTTC	CASSPPPRLAGGNEQFF
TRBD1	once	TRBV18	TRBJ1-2	TGTGCCAGCTCACCATCCCAGGGGGTTGGCTACACCTTC	CASSPSQGVGYTF
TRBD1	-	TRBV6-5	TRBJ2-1	TGTGCCAGCAGTTTACAGGGGCCGGGGGAGCAGTTCTTC	CASSLQGPGEQFF
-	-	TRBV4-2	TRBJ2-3	TGTGCCAGCAGGAAGGGTGGGACAGATACGCAGTATTTT	CASRKGGTDTQYF
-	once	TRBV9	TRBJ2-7	TGTGCCAGCAGCGGCACGGGACACGCGACCTACGAGCAGTACTTC	CASSGTGHATYEQYF
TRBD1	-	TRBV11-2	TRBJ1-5	TGTGCCAGCAGCCCGTCCGGGACAGGGGGCCAGCCCCAGCATTTT	CASSPSGTGGQPQHF
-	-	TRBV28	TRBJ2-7	TGTGCCAGCAGTTTTAGCGGATACTACGAGCAGTACTTC	CASSFSGYYEQYF
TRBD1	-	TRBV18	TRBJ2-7	TGTGCCAGCTCAACCGGGACAGGGGGAATGGAGCAGTACTTC	CASSTGTGGMEQYF
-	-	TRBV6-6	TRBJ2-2	TGTGCCAGCACCCCAAGCATGGGGGCCGGGGAGCTGTTTTTT	CASTPSMGAGELFF
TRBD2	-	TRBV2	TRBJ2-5	TGTGCCAGCACGGGACTAGCGCCCCGGGAAGAGACCCAGTACTTC	CASTGLAPREETQYF
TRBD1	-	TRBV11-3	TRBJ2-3	TGTGCCAGCAGCCCCCGTGGGACAGGAAGCACAGATACGCAGTATTTT	CASSPRGTGSTDTQYF
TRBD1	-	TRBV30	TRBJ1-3	TGTGCCTGGAGTCCCGGACAGGTGAACACCATATATTTT	CAWSPGQVNTIYF
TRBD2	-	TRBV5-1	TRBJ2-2	TGCGCCAGCAGCCGCGGACTAGTCGGAGTCGGGGAGCTGTTTTTT	CASSRGLVGVGELFF
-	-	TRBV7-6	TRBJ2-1	TGTGCCAGCAGCTTATCTCCGGGTAGGGCGTTCGGTGAGCAGTTCTTC	CASSLSPGRAFGEQFF
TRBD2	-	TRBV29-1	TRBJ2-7	TGCAGCGGTGGGCAGCGGGAGAACGAGCAGTACTTC	CSGGQRENEQYF
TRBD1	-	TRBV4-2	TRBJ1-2	TGTGCCAGCAGCCCGCACCGGGACAGGGGGCGCTTGGACTATGGCTACACCTTC	CASSPHRDRGRLDYGYTF
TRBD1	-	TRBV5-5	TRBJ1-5	TGTGCCAGCAGCTGGACAGGGGAGCTTCAGCCCCAGCATTTT	CASSWTGELQPQHF
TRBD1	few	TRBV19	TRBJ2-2	TGTGCCAGTAGTATAGGGACAGGGGGGAACACCGGGGAGCTGTTTTTT	CASSIGTGGNTGELFF
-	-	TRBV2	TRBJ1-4	TGTGCCAGCAGTGAAGAGGGGTGGGGTGAAAAACTGTTTTTT	CASSEEGWGEKLFF
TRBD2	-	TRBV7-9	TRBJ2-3	TGTGCCAGCAGCTTAGTTAGAACCGCGGGGGCAGATACGCAGTATTTT	CASSLVRTAGADTQYF
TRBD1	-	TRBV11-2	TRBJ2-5	TGTGCCAGCAGCTTAAGTCAGGGGGCGTTCAGCGAGACCCAGTACTTC	CASSLSQGAFSETQYF
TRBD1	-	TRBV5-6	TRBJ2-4	TGTGCCAGCAGCGTCGAACAGGGGTGGGGAAACATTCAGTACTTC	CASSVEQGWGNIQYF
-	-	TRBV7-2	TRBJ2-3	TGTGCCAGCAGCAGTGGAGTGGGGGTAGTAGATACGCAGTATTTT	CASSSGVGVVDTQYF
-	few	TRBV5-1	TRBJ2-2	TGCGCCAGCAGCTACCTAGGGGATACCGGGGAGCTGTTTTTT	CASSYLGDTGELFF
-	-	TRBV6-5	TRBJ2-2	TGTGCCAGCAGCCCGACAGGGAACACCGGGGAGCTGTTTTTT	CASSPTGNTGELFF
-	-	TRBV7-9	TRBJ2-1	TGTGCCAGCAGCTTACCTAGGACTGAGCAGTTCTTC	CASSLPRTEQFF
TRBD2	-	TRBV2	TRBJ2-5	TGTGCCAGCATGACGGGACTAGCGGGACATGGGGGAGAGACCCAGTACTTC	CASMTGLAGHGGETQYF
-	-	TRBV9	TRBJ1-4	TGTGCCAGCAGCGTCCGTCCCGGGGGAACTAATGAAAAACTGTTTTTT	CASSVRPGGTNEKLFF